This TCR beta chain was observed in a study of OX40 agonist ivuxolimab in advanced cancers. About the study: In this cohort, patients received ivuxolimab, an agonistic anti-OX40 (CD134) antibody.

Clones were sequenced by immunoSEQ multiplex PCR, and TCRdb holds only the in-frame ones, with some missing. The sample yields about 100,000 clones, about 90% seen once. Trimming shortened V by 2 bases and J by 5 bases, and 4 bases separated the two germline ends. Looked up from germline, CDR1 is MDHEN and CDR2 is SYDVKM. This CDR3 has 12 residues. The J gene is TRBJ1-5, the V gene TRBV28; D is ambiguous. This TCR came from an adult with an advanced solid tumor such as melanoma, head and neck, liver or kidney cancer. The sequenced sample was CD4+ or CD8+ T cells sorted from blood, obtained in a trial of the OX40 agonist ivuxolimab. CDR3 residues: CASSLAHQPQHF. The CDR3 DNA reads TGTGCCAGCAGTTTAGCCCATCAGCCCCAGCATTTT.